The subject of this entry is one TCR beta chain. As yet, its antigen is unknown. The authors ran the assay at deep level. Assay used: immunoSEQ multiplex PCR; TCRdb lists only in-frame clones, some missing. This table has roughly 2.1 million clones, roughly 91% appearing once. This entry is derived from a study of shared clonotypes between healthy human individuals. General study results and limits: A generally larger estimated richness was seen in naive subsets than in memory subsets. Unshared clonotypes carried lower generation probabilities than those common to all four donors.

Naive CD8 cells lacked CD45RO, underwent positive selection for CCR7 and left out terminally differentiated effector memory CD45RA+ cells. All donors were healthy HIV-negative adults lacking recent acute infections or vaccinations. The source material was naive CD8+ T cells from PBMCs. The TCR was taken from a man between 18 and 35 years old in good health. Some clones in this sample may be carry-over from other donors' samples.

The CDR3 reads CASSLHPGVDTQYF. CDR3 nucleotides: TGTGCCAGCAGTCTTCACCCGGGGGTAGATACGCAGTATTTT. This rearrangement joins TRBV27 to TRBJ2-3, with D perhaps matching TRBD2 (6 bases). This CDR3 region has 14 residues. V was clipped by 5 bases and J by 5 bases, with 14 bases between them. The germline V gene has CDR1 MNHEY and CDR2 SMNVEV (reference sequence).